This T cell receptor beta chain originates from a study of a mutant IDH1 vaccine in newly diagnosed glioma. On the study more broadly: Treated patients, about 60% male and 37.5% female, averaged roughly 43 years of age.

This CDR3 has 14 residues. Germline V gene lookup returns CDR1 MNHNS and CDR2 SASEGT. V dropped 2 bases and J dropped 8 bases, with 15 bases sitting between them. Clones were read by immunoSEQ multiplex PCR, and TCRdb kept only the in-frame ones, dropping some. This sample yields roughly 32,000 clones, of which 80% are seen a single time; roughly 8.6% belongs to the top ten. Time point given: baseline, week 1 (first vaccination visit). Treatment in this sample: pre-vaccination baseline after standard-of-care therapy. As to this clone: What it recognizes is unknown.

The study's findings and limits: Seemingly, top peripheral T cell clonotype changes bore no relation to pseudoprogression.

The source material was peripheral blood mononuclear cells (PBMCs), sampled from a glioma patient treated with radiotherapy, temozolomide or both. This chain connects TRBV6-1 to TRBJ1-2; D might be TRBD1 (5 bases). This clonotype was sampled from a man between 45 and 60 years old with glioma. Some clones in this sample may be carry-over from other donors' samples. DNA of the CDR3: TGTGCCAGCAGTGAACGGGGCAGCACGAGAGGCTACACCTTC. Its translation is CASSERGSTRGYTF.